This T cell receptor (beta chain) was sequenced during a study of blood T cell repertoires in COVID-19. CDR1 is LNHDA and CDR2 is SQIVND in the germline V gene (reference sequence). With 2 bases clipped from V and 2 bases from J, the junction kept 2 bases outside the gene matches. The CDR3 totals 15 residues. Method: immunoSEQ multiplex PCR; TCRdb's copy keeps in-frame clones and lacks some. The sample gives around 270,000 clones, approximately 90% of which show up once; about 4.2% is in the top ten. V gene TRBV19 combines with J gene TRBJ1-1, with TRBD1 identical over 10 bases. The TCR comes from a man aged 40-49 years with acute or convalescent COVID-19. The specimen was peripheral blood. The CDR3 DNA reads TGTGCCAGTAGTATAAGGGACAGGGGAAACACTGAAGCTTTCTTT. Amino acid sequence: CASSIRDRGNTEAFF.